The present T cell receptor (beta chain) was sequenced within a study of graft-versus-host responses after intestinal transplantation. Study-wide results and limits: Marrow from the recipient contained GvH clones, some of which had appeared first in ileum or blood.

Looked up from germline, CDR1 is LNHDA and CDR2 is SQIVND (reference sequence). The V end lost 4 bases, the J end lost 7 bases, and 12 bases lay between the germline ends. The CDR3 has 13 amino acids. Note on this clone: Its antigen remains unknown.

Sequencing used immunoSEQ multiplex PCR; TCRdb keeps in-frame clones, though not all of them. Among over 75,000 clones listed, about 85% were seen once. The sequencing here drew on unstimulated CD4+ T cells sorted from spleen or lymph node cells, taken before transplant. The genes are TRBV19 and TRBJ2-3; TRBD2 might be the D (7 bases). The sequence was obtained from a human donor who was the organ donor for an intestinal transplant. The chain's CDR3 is CASSTGGLNTQYF. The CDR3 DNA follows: TGTGCCAGTAGTACGGGGGGCCTAAATACGCAGTATTTT.